Following are 22 T cell receptor beta chains from one sample sequenced in a study of identifying expanded T cells in peripheral blood (dated by TCRdb to the late 2010s). Libraries were prepared through the immunoSEQ multiplex PCR assay. The source is immuneACCESS, and TCRdb retained only in-frame sequences with V and J called. Part of the clones is not carried over; for the studies checked, unresolved V genes explain less than half of this, and the remainder is unexplained. The sample table holds roughly 56,000 clones, of which around 86% were seen once. The top ten hold approximately 15% of the sample. Sequences were obtained from blood. Every receptor here comes from a person between 18 and 75 years old in good health.

This chain joins TRBV5-1 and TRBJ2-2, with D perhaps TRBD1 (6 bases). The CDR3 runs 16 residues. Germline CDR1 is SGHRS and CDR2 is YFSETQ. V was clipped by 4 bases and J by 4 bases, with 17 bases between them. CDR3 DNA sequence: TGCGCCAGCAGCCCCCGAGGAGAGGGGGTCACCGGGGAGCTGTTTTTT. As protein: CASSPRGEGVTGELFF.

The chain couples TRBV7-6 to TRBJ2-3, with 7 bases lining up with TRBD2. There are 14 residues in the CDR3. With V trimmed by 4 bases and J by 8 bases, 9 bases remained unmatched. The germline CDR1 and CDR2 sequences are SGHVS and FNYEAQ. The CDR3 bases are TGTGCCAGCAGCTCTGGGCGGGGGTCGACTACGCAGTATTTT. It translates to CASSSGRGSTTQYF.

This chain uses TRBV2 with TRBJ1-4; D possibly corresponds to TRBD1 (5 bases). CDR1 and CDR2 (germline): SNHLY, FYNNEI. This CDR3 comprises 14 residues. V dropped 6 bases and J dropped 10 bases, with 18 bases sitting between them. The CDR3 bases are TGTGCCAGCAGGGATCGGGGGGAATCGGGAAAACTGTTTTTT. It codes for CASRDRGESGKLFF.

V usage is TRBV6-5 and J usage is TRBJ1-2; possibly TRBD1 for D (5 bases). The CDR3 is 14 amino acids. CDR1 is MNHEY and CDR2 is SVGAGI in the germline V gene. Trimming took 6 bases from V and 2 from J, leaving 13 bases between them. Written as DNA, the CDR3 is TGTGCCAGCAGACCCTCGGGACCCAACTATGGCTACACCTTC. This encodes CASRPSGPNYGYTF.

The genes are TRBV19 and TRBJ1-5; no clear D. V was pared by 3 bases and J by 0 bases, with 9 bases between. CDR3 length: 15 amino acids. Per germline, CDR1 LNHDA and CDR2 SQIVND (reference sequence). Here the CDR3 DNA reads TGTGCCAGTAGTATTGACGCGTATAGCAATCAGCCCCAGCATTTT. Translation gives CASSIDAYSNQPQHF.

V usage is TRBV7-2 and J usage is TRBJ2-3; D is ambiguous. The V gene's germline CDR1 is SGHTA and CDR2 FQGNSA. CDR3 length equals 15 residues. Trimming removed 4 bases from V and 0 bases from J, with 11 bases in between. The CDR3 protein is CASSSPGPSTDTQYF. CDR3 coding DNA: TGTGCCAGCAGCTCCCCCGGACCTAGCACAGATACGCAGTATTTT.

This chain uses TRBV11-2 with TRBJ1-1; possible D gene TRBD1, 6 bases. The CDR3 runs to 15 residues. With 1 base removed from V and 0 bases from J, the gap between germline ends came to 9 bases. CDR1 SGHAT and CDR2 FQNNGV come from the germline V gene. The CDR3 nucleotides read TGTGCCAGCAGCTTAGTAGGGGGAGTGAACACTGAAGCTTTCTTT. Its translation: CASSLVGGVNTEAFF.

In this sample, this clone turned up once. This chain joins TRBV19 and TRBJ2-3; 7 nucleotides align to TRBD2. With V trimmed by 3 bases and J by 8 bases, 5 bases remained unmatched. Germline assignment: CDR1 LNHDA and CDR2 SQIVND (reference sequence). This CDR3 region has 13 residues. CDR3 in amino acids: CASSIPGRGTQYF. The CDR3 DNA follows: TGTGCCAGTAGTATTCCAGGGAGGGGTACGCAGTATTTT.

The V and J genes are TRBV2 and TRBJ1-1; D not certain. Trimming left V 6 bases short and J 3 bases short, with 14 bases between. This CDR3 region has 14 residues. CDR1 SNHLY and CDR2 FYNNEI come from the germline V gene. CDR3 region: CASSYPGTYTEAFF. The DNA of the CDR3 is TGTGCCAGCAGCTATCCAGGAACCTACACTGAAGCTTTCTTT.

V is TRBV5-1 and J is TRBJ2-3; D is ambiguous. CDR3 length: 15 amino acids. With 4 bases removed from V and 3 bases from J, the gap between germline ends came to 15 bases. Germline CDR1 SGHRS, CDR2 YFSETQ. DNA of the CDR3: TGCGCCAGCAGCGCGCCCGGTGCGAAGACAGATACGCAGTATTTT. Protein sequence: CASSAPGAKTDTQYF.

V gene TRBV5-4 combines with J gene TRBJ2-5, with D possibly matching TRBD1 (6 bases). Between the trimmed V and J ends, which lost 3 bases and 5 bases, there was a span of 14 bases. In germline, CDR1 is SGHNT, CDR2 YYREEE (reference sequence). The CDR3 loop spans 14 amino acids. The CDR3 DNA is TGTGCCAGCAGCTCACCTACAGGGAGCGAGACCCAGTACTTC. It codes for CASSSPTGSETQYF.

The CDR3 loop reads CASSRGQNTEAFF. DNA for the CDR3: TGTGCCAGCAGCCGGGGACAGAACACTGAAGCTTTCTTT. This rearrangement joins TRBV5-6 to TRBJ1-1; possibly TRBD1 for D (6 bases). Trimming took 4 bases from V and 1 from J, leaving 8 bases between them. The CDR3 loop spans 13 amino acids. Germline CDR1 and CDR2: SGHDT and YYEEEE.

The V and J genes are TRBV2 and TRBJ2-2; 13 bases line up with TRBD2. Germline CDR1 is SNHLY and CDR2 is FYNNEI. J gave up 7 bases and V 2 bases, and 10 bases lay outside the gene matches. This CDR3 has 18 amino acids. The CDR3 loop is CASSERGGLAGVIGELFF. The CDR3 DNA reads as TGTGCCAGCAGTGAACGCGGCGGACTAGCGGGAGTGATCGGGGAGCTGTTTTTT.

This clone was seen a single time. The chain couples TRBV2 to TRBJ1-4; D might be TRBD1 (5 bases). The CDR3 consists of 14 residues. Germline CDR1 is SNHLY and CDR2 is FYNNEI. Deletions cut 7 bases from V and 3 bases from J, with 12 bases between. Here the CDR3 reads CASNNRNANEKLFF. The CDR3 DNA follows: TGTGCCAGCAACAACAGGAATGCTAATGAAAAACTGTTTTTT.

This chain links TRBV5-1 with TRBJ2-3; TRBD1 aligns across 10 bases. Germline V gene sequence: CDR1 SGHRS, CDR2 YFSETQ. The junction had 3 bases not matched to a gene; V was cut back by 4 bases and J by 1 base. The CDR3 sequence is 15 residues long. Written as DNA, the CDR3 is TGCGCCAGCAGCAGACAGGGGGCGGGCACAGATACGCAGTATTTT. Encoded protein: CASSRQGAGTDTQYF.

V and J are TRBV29-1 and TRBJ2-1; D not certain. This CDR3 has 11 amino acids. V dropped 1 base and J dropped 9 bases, with 7 bases sitting between them. Germline assignment: CDR1 SQVTM and CDR2 ANQGSEA. CDR3 sequence (DNA): TGCAGCGTTGAAGTCGGTGGTGAGCAGTTCTTC. It yields the protein CSVEVGGEQFF.

This chain joins TRBV19 and TRBJ1-1; D might be TRBD1 (6 bases). Per the germline V gene, CDR1 is LNHDA and CDR2 is SQIVND (reference sequence). V was cut by 3 bases and J by 1 base, with 15 bases left in between. The CDR3 has 16 amino acids. The CDR3 nucleotides are TGTGCCAGTAGTATTGGGGTGACAGGTGCGAACACTGAAGCTTTCTTT. Amino acid sequence: CASSIGVTGANTEAFF.

The chain combines TRBV18 with TRBJ2-7; 7 bases fit TRBD2. Per the germline V gene, CDR1 is KGHSH and CDR2 is LQKENI. V lost 3 bases and J lost 4; bases outside the gene matches: 9. The CDR3 consists of 15 residues. The DNA of the CDR3 is TGTGCCAGCTCACCGTACGGACGGGAGGCATACGAGCAGTACTTC. This translates into CASSPYGREAYEQYF.

This chain links TRBV7-3 with TRBJ1-1; no clear D. This CDR3 spans 13 amino acids. Trimming took off 1 base at V and 8 bases at J, with 11 bases between the two ends. Germline CDR1 SGHTA, CDR2 FQGTGA. The CDR3 reads CASSLRYGQEAFF. DNA for the CDR3: TGTGCCAGCAGCTTAAGATACGGGCAGGAAGCTTTCTTT.

The V call is TRBV6-1, the J call TRBJ1-5; 12 bases fit TRBD1. Per germline, CDR1 MNHNS and CDR2 SASEGT. CDR3 length: 22 amino acids. With 2 bases clipped from V and 1 base from J, the junction kept 18 bases outside the gene matches. CDR3 loop: CASSEFWGQGAPSPLSNQPQHF. Written as DNA, the CDR3 is TGTGCCAGCAGTGAATTTTGGGGACAGGGGGCACCTTCACCCCTAAGCAATCAGCCCCAGCATTTT.

This chain joins TRBV9 and TRBJ2-1; D not resolved. Per germline, CDR1 SGDLS and CDR2 YYNGEE. This CDR3 contains 16 residues. The ends were cut back, 4 bases at V and 0 bases at J, with 14 bases in the middle. This chain's CDR3 is CASSSRTGLSYNEQFF. CDR3 DNA: TGTGCCAGCAGCTCCCGTACGGGCCTCTCCTACAATGAGCAGTTCTTC.

The chain employs TRBV30 and TRBJ2-1, with 7 bases fitting TRBD1. There are 15 residues in the CDR3. From germline, CDR1 is GTSNPN and CDR2 SVGIG (reference sequence). The ends lost 0 bases at V and 7 bases at J; junction bases unmatched: 9. The DNA of the CDR3 is TGTGCCTGGAGTGTAGGTTTTAACAGGGGAAATGAGCAGTTCTTC. As protein: CAWSVGFNRGNEQFF. Combining the CDR3 with reference TRBV30 and TRBJ2-1 gives the whole variable domain SQTIHQWPATLVQPVGSPLSLECTVEGTSNPNLYWYRQAAGRGLQLLFYSVGIGQISSEVPQNLSASRPQDRQFILSSKKLLLSDSGFYLCAWSVGFNRGNEQFFGPGTRLTVL.